The present T cell receptor (beta chain) was sequenced within a study of OX40 agonist ivuxolimab in advanced cancers. V dropped 2 bases and J dropped 3; count of bases not matched to a gene: 11. CDR3 size: 17 residues. CDR1 is SGDLS, CDR2 YYNGEE, per germline. Profiled with immunoSEQ multiplex PCR; TCRdb holds only in-frame clones, not every one. The table lists about 100,000 clones, approximately 90% of them singletons, with less than 0.2% in the top ten. This receptor was obtained from an adult with an advanced solid tumor such as melanoma, head and neck, liver or kidney cancer. The starting material was CD4+ or CD8+ T cells sorted from blood, obtained in a trial of the OX40 agonist ivuxolimab. The rearrangement uses TRBV9 and TRBJ1-1; TRBD1 agrees at 9 bases. The CDR3 bases are TGTGCCAGCAGCGTCGGGGCCAGGGGACAGGGTGACACTGAAGCTTTCTTT. It yields the protein CASSVGARGQGDTEAFF. The full variable domain, in which reference TRBV9 and TRBJ1-1 provide the parts outside the CDR3, is DSGVTQTPKHLITATGQRVTLRCSPRSGDLSVYWYQQSLDQGLQFLIQYYNGEERAKGNILERFSAQQFPDLHSELNLSSLELGDSALYFCASSVGARGQGDTEAFFGQGTRLTVV.